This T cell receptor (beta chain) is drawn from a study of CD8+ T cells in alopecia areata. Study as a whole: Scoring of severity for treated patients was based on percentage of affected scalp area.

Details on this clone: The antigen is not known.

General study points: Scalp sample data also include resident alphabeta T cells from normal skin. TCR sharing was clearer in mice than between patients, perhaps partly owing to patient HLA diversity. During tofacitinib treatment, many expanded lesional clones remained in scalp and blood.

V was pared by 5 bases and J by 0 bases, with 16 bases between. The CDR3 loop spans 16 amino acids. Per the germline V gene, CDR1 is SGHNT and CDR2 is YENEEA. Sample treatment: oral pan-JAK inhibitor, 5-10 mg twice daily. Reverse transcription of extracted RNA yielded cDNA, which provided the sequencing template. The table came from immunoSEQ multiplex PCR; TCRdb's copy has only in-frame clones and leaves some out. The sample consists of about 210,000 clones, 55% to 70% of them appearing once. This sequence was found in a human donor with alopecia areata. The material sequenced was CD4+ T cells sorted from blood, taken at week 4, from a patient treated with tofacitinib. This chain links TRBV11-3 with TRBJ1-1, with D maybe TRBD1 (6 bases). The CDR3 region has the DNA TGTGCCAGCAGCCTAAGAGGCTGGACAGTGAACACTGAAGCTTTCTTT. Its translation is CASSLRGWTVNTEAFF.